This T cell receptor beta chain is from a study of CD8+CD57+ T cells in acquired aplastic anemia (dated by TCRdb to 2017 to 2018). In the study overall: Extracted DNA from sorted CD4+ and CD8+ cells averaged 3.2 ug, ranging from 0.2 to 27.4 ug. CD8+CD57+ expansion was defined as a frequency above the mean frequency observed in healthy subjects.

Findings and caveats that apply to the study as a whole: Twenty-nine CD8+ CDR3 sequences were found to be shared between patients and controls, but these sequences appeared to be highly expressed in patients and within the immunodominant clones of the patients. No significant difference in CD8+ Simpson's diversity was found between patients and healthy controls (P=0.060).

Flow cytometry had shown CD8+CD57+ cell expansion in the patients selected for sequencing. All patients had severe acquired aplastic anemia diagnosed by International Study of Aplastic Anemia and Agranulocytosis and Camitta criteria. Patients had received no therapy at the time of blood sampling. The study deep-sequenced TCR repertoires of sorted CD4+ and CD8+ blood T cells from severe aplastic anemia patients and healthy subjects. In the USA, patient enrollment took place under clinicaltrials.gov protocols 00001620, 01623167, 00001397, 00071045, 00081523 and 00961064. Ficoll-Paque density gradient centrifugation was used to isolate peripheral blood mononuclear cells. Before DNA extraction, CD4+ and CD8+ T cells were sorted with FACS or magnetic beads. CDR1 is given as SGHRS and CDR2 as YFSETQ, both from the germline V gene. V is shortened by 2 bases, J by 4 bases, and the region joining them spans 8 bases. Spanning cysteine to phenylalanine, the CDR3 consists of 13 amino acids. Only CDR3 DNA is held: 39 bases, read in frame from base 1.

Profiling of TCR beta VDJ combinations and CDR3 sequences used genomic DNA as the template. An Illumina HiSeq 2000 was the platform used for TCR repertoire sequencing. As for the original processing: TRBV/TRBJ rearrangement plots, CDR3 size and DJ length profiles, and Simpson's diversity index were used to assess repertoires. The most abundant DNA sequence in the deep sequencing data was taken as the immunodominant clone. CDR3 amino acid sequences were screened for sharing across subjects and were compared with published repertoires and the VDJdb database. The public reads were run again by TCRdb, first through fastp at Q25 and then through MiXCR, and only productive beta chains were kept. Entries are consolidated by CDR3 protein sequence, retaining the most common genes and DNA. The V and J calls follow TCRdb's processing rather than the paper's. This sample gives under 350,000 distinct CDR3 sequences in total; approximately 60% of them show up just once. The ten largest account for approximately 1.3% of the sample.

A word on this clonotype: The clone's antigen remains unknown. Nothing much larger sits one base from this clone, and base qualities are not available.

This sequence was found in a human donor with aplastic anemia. The sequencing input was sorted CD4+, CD8+, or CD8+CD57+ T cells (not recorded which) from PBMCs. This chain is built from TRBV5-1 and TRBJ2-3; a weak D assignment points to TRBD2 (5 bases agree). Here is the DNA: TGCGCCAGCAGCTTTAGTAGCGCAGATACGCAGTATTTT. Its product reads: CASSFSSADTQYF.